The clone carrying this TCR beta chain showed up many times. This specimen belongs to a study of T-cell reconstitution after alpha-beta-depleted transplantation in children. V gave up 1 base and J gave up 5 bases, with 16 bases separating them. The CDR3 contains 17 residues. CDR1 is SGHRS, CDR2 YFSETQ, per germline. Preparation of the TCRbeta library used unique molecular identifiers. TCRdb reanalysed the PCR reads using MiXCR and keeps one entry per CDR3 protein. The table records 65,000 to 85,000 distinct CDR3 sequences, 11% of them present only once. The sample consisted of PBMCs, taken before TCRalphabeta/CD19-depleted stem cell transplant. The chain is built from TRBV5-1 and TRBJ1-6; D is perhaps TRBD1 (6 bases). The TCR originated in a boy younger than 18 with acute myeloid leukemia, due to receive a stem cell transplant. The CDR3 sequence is CASSLMMGGADNSPLHF. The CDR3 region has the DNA TGCGCCAGCAGCTTGATGATGGGGGGCGCGGATAATTCACCCCTCCACTTT.